The 26 T cell receptor beta chains below come from one sample, sequenced in a study of molecular identifiers for immune sequencing clone quantification. TCRdb independently ran MiXCR on the PCR reads; one entry per CDR3 protein. The repertoire holds over 600,000 distinct CDR3 sequences, with 15% to 20% as singletons. Sequenced input: naive CD8+ T cells from blood, with Jurkat cell RNA spiked in. Subset indicated: FACS-sorted CD8+CD4-CCR7+CD45RA+ naive T cells. Source of these receptors: a human donor in good health. Some libraries in this study had Jurkat cell RNA spiked in.

Note on this clonotype: A clone one base away is much larger, so this may be a read error. The chain carries TRBV7-9 and TRBJ2-7; possible D gene TRBD2, 5 bases. Trimming shortened V by 7 bases and J by 3 bases, and 13 bases separated the two germline ends. Germline CDR1 and CDR2: SEHNR and FQNEAQ (reference sequence). There are 13 residues in the CDR3. The DNA for the CDR3 is TGTGCCAGCACCCATGGGAGTCGCTACGAGCAGTACTTC. Translated: CASTHGSRYEQYF.

The rearrangement links TRBV9 to TRBJ2-1; D possibly corresponds to TRBD2 (6 bases). Trimming took 3 bases from V and 10 from J, leaving 14 bases between them. The CDR3 is made up of 13 amino acids. The germline V gene has CDR1 SGDLS and CDR2 YYNGEE. Here the CDR3 reads CASSGWGVEEQFF. The CDR3 DNA follows: TGTGCCAGCAGCGGATGGGGGGTTGAGGAGCAGTTCTTC. Variable domain in full (rest from reference TRBV9 and TRBJ2-1): DSGVTQTPKHLITATGQRVTLRCSPRSGDLSVYWYQQSLDQGLQFLIQYYNGEERAKGNILERFSAQQFPDLHSELNLSSLELGDSALYFCASSGWGVEEQFFGPGTRLTVL.

With respect to this clonotype: A much larger clone differs from this one at a single base, so this may be a read error. V and J are TRBV4-1 and TRBJ2-7; D not resolved. Trimming stripped 0 bases from V and 7 bases from J, with 4 bases between. The CDR3 covers 11 residues. CDR1 and CDR2 (germline): MGHRA, YSYEKL. CDR3 residues: CASSQEREQYF. In nucleotides, the CDR3 is TGCGCCAGCAGCCAAGAGCGGGAGCAGTACTTC.

This clonotype came up many times. The rearrangement links TRBV6-2 or TRBV6-3 to TRBJ2-5, with D unclear. The CDR3 is 14 residues long. The ends were cut back, 2 bases at V and 0 bases at J, with 7 bases in the middle. Germline CDR1 is MNHEY and CDR2 is SVGEGT. In nucleotides, the CDR3 is TGTGCCAGCAGTTACGGACCCTACCAAGAGACCCAGTACTTC. Its protein product is CASSYGPYQETQYF.

This clonotype was recorded at least ten times. The chain recombines TRBV20-1 with TRBJ1-3; D call uncertain. V lost 4 bases and J lost 0, with 10 bases in between. The CDR3 is 14 residues long. Looked up from germline, CDR1 is DFQATT and CDR2 is SNEGSKA (reference sequence). The CDR3 spells CSATGRYSGNTIYF. For the CDR3, the DNA is TGCAGTGCTACAGGACGTTACTCTGGAAACACCATATATTTT.

In its sample, this clonotype was seen a few times. This sequence joins TRBV14 and TRBJ2-1; 9 bases are shared with TRBD2. This CDR3 spans 16 amino acids. J gave up 1 base and V 4 bases, and 5 bases lay outside the gene matches. Germline CDR1 SGHDN, CDR2 FVKESK. The CDR3 sequence: CASSLTAGGSYNEQFF. As DNA, the CDR3 is TGTGCCAGCAGCCTCACGGCGGGAGGGTCCTACAATGAGCAGTTCTTC.

In its sample, this clonotype was seen a few times. The V gene is TRBV27, the J gene TRBJ2-7, with unresolved D. Trimming removed 8 bases from V and 2 bases from J, with 10 bases in between. This CDR3 contains 12 residues. Germline V gene data show CDR1 as MNHEY and CDR2 as SMNVEV (reference sequence). The CDR3 here is CASRDNPYEQYF. The DNA for the CDR3 is TGTGCCAGCCGAGACAACCCCTACGAGCAGTACTTC.

Comments on this clonotype: One end of the junction varies from germline; a read error may be responsible. The chain is built from TRBV5-1 and TRBJ2-1; TRBD2 agrees at 7 bases. Germline CDR1 SGHRS, CDR2 YFSETQ. CDR3 size: 13 residues. The CDR3 region has the DNA TGCGCCAGCAGGGGCGGGAGTTACAATGAGCGGTTCTTC. It encodes CASRGGSYNERFF.

This clonotype appeared a few times. The J gene is TRBJ1-5, the V gene TRBV30; tentative D call: TRBD1 (5 bases). Germline V gives CDR1 GTSNPN, CDR2 SVGIG (reference sequence). The CDR3 is 18 amino acids. V lost 2 bases to trimming and J lost 6 bases, with 26 bases between them. The CDR3 nucleotides read TGTGCCTGGAGTTCAGGGATGGTCGGATCGAGAATACGTCAGCCCCAGCATTTT. It codes for CAWSSGMVGSRIRQPQHF.

The gene calls are TRBV3-1 and TRBJ1-4, with 9 bases fitting TRBD1. The V gene's germline CDR1 is LGHDT and CDR2 YNNKEL (reference sequence). This CDR3 is built from 18 residues. Trimming at V came to 4 bases and at J to 2 bases, leaving 11 bases not matched to a gene. CDR3 sequence: CASSPSTGGLGTNEKLFF. The CDR3 nucleotides read TGTGCCAGCAGCCCCTCAACAGGGGGCCTGGGGACTAATGAAAAACTGTTTTTT.

There are a few counts of this clonotype. This chain uses TRBV12-3 or TRBV12-4 with TRBJ2-2; D perhaps matches TRBD2 (5 bases). This CDR3 spans 14 amino acids. The V end lost 5 bases, the J end lost 3 bases, and 10 bases lay between the germline ends. CDR3 bases: TGTGCCAGCAGTACTAGTCGGGACACCGGGGAGCTGTTTTTT. This encodes CASSTSRDTGELFF.

Notes on this clonotype: The junction differs from germline at one of its ends, possibly a read error. The J gene is TRBJ2-7, the V gene TRBV4-3, with D possibly matching TRBD1 (6 bases). The germline V gene encodes CDR1 LGHNA and CDR2 YSLEER. The CDR3 sequence is 16 residues long. The CDR3 DNA reads TGCGACAGCAGCCAAGAAGCCCTTCAGGGGCGGTACGAGCAGTACTTC. Protein: CDSSQEALQGRYEQYF.

This clonotype was seen at least ten times. This chain connects TRBV19 to TRBJ2-2, with 8 bases identical to TRBD1. The V and J ends lost 3 bases and 7 bases, in that order; junction bases with no gene match: 7. The CDR3 totals 15 residues. The germline CDR1 and CDR2 sequences are LNHDA and SQIVND (reference sequence). The CDR3 nucleotides are TGTGCCAGTAGTATTGGCAGCAGGGGGCACGGGGAGCTGTTTTTT. Its protein is CASSIGSRGHGELFF.

With regard to this clonotype: This may be a read error, as it is one base from a much larger clone. The rearrangement links TRBV19 to TRBJ2-4, with D unclear. The CDR3 loop spans 12 amino acids. CDR1 and CDR2 from the germline V gene are LNHDA and SQIVND (reference sequence). With 9 bases removed from V and 6 bases from J, the gap between germline ends came to 12 bases. This chain's CDR3 is CASTESVNIQYF. For the CDR3, the DNA is TGTGCCAGCACAGAGTCCGTAAACATTCAGTACTTC.

In the case of this clonotype: A read error may produce the germline difference seen at one junction end. The chain combines TRBV4-3 with TRBJ2-7; tentatively, D is TRBD1 (6 bases). CDR3 length: 17 amino acids. Germline CDR1 and CDR2: LGHNA and YSLEER. CDR3 in amino acids: CASSQDLRQEGLYGQYF. CDR3 DNA sequence: TGCGCCAGCAGCCAAGATTTACGACAGGAAGGTCTTTACGGGCAGTACTTC.

This clonotype was observed a handful of times. The J gene is TRBJ2-7, the V gene TRBV3-1; possibly TRBD1 for D (6 bases). In germline, CDR1 is LGHDT, CDR2 YNNKEL (reference sequence). The CDR3 contains 16 residues. Trimming left V 0 bases short and J 4 bases short, with 16 bases between. CDR3 nucleotides: TGTGCCAGCAGCCAAGAAACGGCAGGGGATTGGTACGAGCAGTACTTC. Its translation: CASSQETAGDWYEQYF.

This clonotype has a handful of counts. V and J are TRBV6-6 and TRBJ2-3; no clear D gene. CDR3 length equals 12 residues. V lost 8 bases to trimming and J lost 2 bases, with 8 bases between them. The germline CDR1 and CDR2 sequences are MNHNY and SVGAGI (reference sequence). This CDR3 is CASCCDTDTQYF. Here the CDR3 DNA reads TGTGCCAGCTGTTGCGACACAGATACGCAGTATTTT.

The J gene is TRBJ2-1, the V gene TRBV7-3; 9 positions agree with TRBD2. The V gene's germline CDR1 is SGHTA and CDR2 FQGTGA. The CDR3 is 17 amino acids. The junction had 8 bases not matched to a gene; V was cut back by 2 bases and J by 3 bases. The CDR3 protein is CASSLGVAGGVYNEQFF. In DNA, the CDR3 is TGTGCCAGCAGCTTAGGGGTGGCGGGGGGGGTCTACAATGAGCAGTTCTTC.

Notes on this clonotype: This may stem from a read error, because a much larger clone lies one nucleotide away. This chain joins TRBV7-6 and TRBJ2-5; D not resolved. Per germline, CDR1 SGHVS and CDR2 FNYEAQ. The CDR3 loop spans 16 amino acids. The CDR3 DNA sequence: TGTGCCAGCAGCTTAGCGCTCTTTAACAACCAAGAGACCCAGCACTTC. It codes for CASSLALFNNQETQHF.

This clonotype was observed many times. This sequence joins TRBV14 and TRBJ1-2; D ambiguous. The CDR3 is made up of 13 amino acids. CDR1 and CDR2 from the germline V gene are SGHDN and FVKESK. Trimming cost V 0 bases and J 2 bases, with 4 bases left between them. DNA for the CDR3: TGTGCCAGCAGCCAAGATGCCAACTATGGCTACACCTTC. This codes for CASSQDANYGYTF. Filled out from reference TRBV14 and TRBJ1-2, the complete variable domain reads EAGVTQFPSHSVIEKGQTVTLRCDPISGHDNLYWYRRVMGKEIKFLLHFVKESKQDESGMPNNRFLAERTGGTYSTLKVQPAELEDSGVYFCASSQDANYGYTFGSGTRLTVV.

The count of this clonotype is one. A much larger clone differs by one base, so this may be a read error. The chain recombines TRBV4-3 with TRBJ1-3; no firm D call. The germline CDR1 and CDR2 sequences are LGHNA and YSLEER. The CDR3 runs to 15 residues. The CDR3 region has the DNA TGCGCCAGCGGCCAAGAACGCCCAGTTGCAGACACCATATATTTT. The encoded protein is CASGQERPVADTIYF.

At least ten counts were recorded for this clonotype. The chain has TRBV20-1 and TRBJ2-7; D ambiguous. Deletions cut 3 bases from V and 0 bases from J, with 9 bases between. Germline CDR1 DFQATT, CDR2 SNEGSKA (reference sequence). The CDR3 loop spans 13 amino acids. The DNA of the CDR3 is TGCAGTGCTAGGATACTGAGCTCCTACGAGCAGTACTTC. Its protein product is CSARILSSYEQYF.

This clonotype was observed a single time. The V call is TRBV6-4, the J call TRBJ2-1; TRBD2 agrees at 7 bases. The CDR3 runs 15 residues. The germline gives CDR1 MRHNA, CDR2 SNTAGT. With V trimmed by 5 bases and J by 1 base, 5 bases remained unmatched. As DNA, the CDR3 is TGTGCCAGCAGTCCTCTAGCGGTGTCCTACAATGAGCAGTTCTTC. Its protein is CASSPLAVSYNEQFF.

This chain connects TRBV12-3 or TRBV12-4 to TRBJ2-1; 8 bases match TRBD2. Unmatched junction bases numbered 5, after V lost 5 bases and J lost 8 bases. The CDR3 covers 13 residues. This chain's CDR3 is CASSARLAYEQFF. The CDR3 coding sequence is TGTGCCAGCAGTGCCCGACTAGCGTATGAGCAGTTCTTC.

This clonotype was observed at least ten times. The chain's CDR3 is CASSPDGGGQPQHF. As DNA, the CDR3 is TGTGCCAGCAGTCCCGATGGGGGGGGTCAGCCCCAGCATTTT. J is TRBJ1-5 and V is TRBV12-3 or TRBV12-4; tentatively, D is TRBD1 (5 bases). Trimming stripped 5 bases from V and 6 bases from J, with 14 bases between. The CDR3 runs to 14 residues.

This clonotype was counted between two and nine times. A much bigger clone sits one base away, suggesting this may be a read error. This chain connects TRBV27 to TRBJ2-7, with D perhaps TRBD1 (5 bases). The germline V and J ends were trimmed by 8 bases and 2 bases, with 16 bases remaining between them. CDR3 length: 14 residues. CDR1 is MNHEY, CDR2 SMNVEV, per germline (reference sequence). CDR3 nucleotide sequence: TGTGCCAGCTGTCCTAAGACCAGGGCCTACGAGCAGTACTTC. Residues: CASCPKTRAYEQYF.